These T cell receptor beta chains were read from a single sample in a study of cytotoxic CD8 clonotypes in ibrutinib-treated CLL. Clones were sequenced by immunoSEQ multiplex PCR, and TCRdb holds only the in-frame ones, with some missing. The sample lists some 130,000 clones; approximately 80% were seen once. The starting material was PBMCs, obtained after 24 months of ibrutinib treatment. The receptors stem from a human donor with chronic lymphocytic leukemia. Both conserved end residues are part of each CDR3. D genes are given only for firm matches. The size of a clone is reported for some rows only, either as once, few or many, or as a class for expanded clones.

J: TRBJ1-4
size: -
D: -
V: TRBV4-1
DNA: TGCGCCAGCAGCCAAGATAGCGGGGGTGAAAAACTGTTTTTT
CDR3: CASSQDSGGEKLFF

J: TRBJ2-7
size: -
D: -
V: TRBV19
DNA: TGTGCCAGTAGTATAGGGACACTGTCCTCTGAGCAGTACTTC
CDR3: CASSIGTLSSEQYF

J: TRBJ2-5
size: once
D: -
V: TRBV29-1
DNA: TGCAGCACCGGGGTCCGCCTCCAAGAGACCCAGTACTTC
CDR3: CSTGVRLQETQYF

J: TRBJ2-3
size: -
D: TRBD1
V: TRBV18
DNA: TGTGCCAGCTCACCAGACCGGGACAGGGGACGCACAGATACGCAGTATTTT
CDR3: CASSPDRDRGRTDTQYF

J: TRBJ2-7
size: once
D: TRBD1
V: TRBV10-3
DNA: TGTGCCATCTCGATGTGGGCGGGACAGGGTCGCCACGAGCAGTACTTC
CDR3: CAISMWAGQGRHEQYF

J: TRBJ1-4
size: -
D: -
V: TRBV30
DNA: TGTGCCTGGGCCCGGGGGGGCTCTAATGAAAAACTGTTTTTT
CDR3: CAWARGGSNEKLFF

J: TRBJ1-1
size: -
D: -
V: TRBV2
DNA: TGTGCCAGCAACCGGGGGGGGAACACTGAAGCTTTCTTT
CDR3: CASNRGGNTEAFF

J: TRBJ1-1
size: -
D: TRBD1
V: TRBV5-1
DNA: TGCGCCAGCAGCTTGGGGGACAGGCTGGGCACTGAAGCTTTCTTT
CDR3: CASSLGDRLGTEAFF

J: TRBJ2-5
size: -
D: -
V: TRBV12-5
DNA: TGTGCTAGTGGCTTTGACCGGCAGGGGTATGAGACCCAGTACTTC
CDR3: CASGFDRQGYETQYF

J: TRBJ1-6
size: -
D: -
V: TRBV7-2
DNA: TGTGCCAGCAGCCGGGACTGGCTTAATTCACCCCTCCACTTT
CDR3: CASSRDWLNSPLHF

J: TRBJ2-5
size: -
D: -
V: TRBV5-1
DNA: TGCGCCAGCAGCTGGGGGACGGATAAAGAGACCCAGTACTTC
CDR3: CASSWGTDKETQYF

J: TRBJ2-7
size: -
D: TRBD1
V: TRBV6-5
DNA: TGTGCCAGCAGTTACTCGGGCGGGACAGGTTACTACGAGCAGTACTTC
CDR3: CASSYSGGTGYYEQYF

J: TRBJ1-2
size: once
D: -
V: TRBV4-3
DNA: TGCGCCAGCAGCCAAGGGGGCGAAACTAACTATGGCTACACCTTC
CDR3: CASSQGGETNYGYTF

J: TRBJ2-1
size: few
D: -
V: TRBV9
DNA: TGTGCCAGCGAGACTTCCCGCAATGAGCAGTTCTTC
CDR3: CASETSRNEQFF

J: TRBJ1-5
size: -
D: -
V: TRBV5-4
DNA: TGTGCCAGCAGCTTGGATGGCAGCGCTCAGCCCCAGCATTTT
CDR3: CASSLDGSAQPQHF

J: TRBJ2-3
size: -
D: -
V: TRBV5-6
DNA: TGTGCCAGCAGCTTCGGGCGTAGAGCAGATACGCAGTATTTT
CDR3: CASSFGRRADTQYF

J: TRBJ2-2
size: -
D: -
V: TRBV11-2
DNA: TGTGCCAGCAGCCCCCGGGGATCAGGGGTGGGCGCCGGGGAGCTGTTTTTT
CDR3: CASSPRGSGVGAGELFF

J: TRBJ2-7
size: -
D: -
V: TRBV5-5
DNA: TGTGCCAGCAGCCGACTAATGGGGGAGCAGTACTTC
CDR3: CASSRLMGEQYF

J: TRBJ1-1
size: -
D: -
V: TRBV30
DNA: TGTGCGGGGACCATGAACACTGAAGCTTTCTTT
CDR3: CAGTMNTEAFF

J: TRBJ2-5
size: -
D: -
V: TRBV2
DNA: TGTGCCAGCGGGCAAGAGACCCAGTACTTC
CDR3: CASGQETQYF

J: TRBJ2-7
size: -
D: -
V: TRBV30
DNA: TGTGCCTGGACCGCCAGACAGGACTCCTACGAGCAGTACTTC
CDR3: CAWTARQDSYEQYF

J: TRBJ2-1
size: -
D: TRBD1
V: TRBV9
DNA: TGTGCCAGCAGCGCCGGGACAGGAGGCCCCTACAATGAGCAGTTCTTC
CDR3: CASSAGTGGPYNEQFF

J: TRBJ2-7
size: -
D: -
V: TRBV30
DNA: TGTGCCTGGTCTTTACAAGGTCCCGAGCAGTACTTC
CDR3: CAWSLQGPEQYF

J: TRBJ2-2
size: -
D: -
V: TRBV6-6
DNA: TGTGCCGGGGAGGAATTGAACACCGGGGAGCTGTTTTTT
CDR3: CAGEELNTGELFF

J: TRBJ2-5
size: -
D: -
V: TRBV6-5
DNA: TGTGCCAGCAGTAGGGGGGCGGCCCAAGAGACCCAGTACTTC
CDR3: CASSRGAAQETQYF

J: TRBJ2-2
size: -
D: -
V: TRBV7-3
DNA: TGTGCCAGCAGCTTAAACTTGGCTGGACAGAAATACACCGGGGAGCTGTTTTTT
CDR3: CASSLNLAGQKYTGELFF